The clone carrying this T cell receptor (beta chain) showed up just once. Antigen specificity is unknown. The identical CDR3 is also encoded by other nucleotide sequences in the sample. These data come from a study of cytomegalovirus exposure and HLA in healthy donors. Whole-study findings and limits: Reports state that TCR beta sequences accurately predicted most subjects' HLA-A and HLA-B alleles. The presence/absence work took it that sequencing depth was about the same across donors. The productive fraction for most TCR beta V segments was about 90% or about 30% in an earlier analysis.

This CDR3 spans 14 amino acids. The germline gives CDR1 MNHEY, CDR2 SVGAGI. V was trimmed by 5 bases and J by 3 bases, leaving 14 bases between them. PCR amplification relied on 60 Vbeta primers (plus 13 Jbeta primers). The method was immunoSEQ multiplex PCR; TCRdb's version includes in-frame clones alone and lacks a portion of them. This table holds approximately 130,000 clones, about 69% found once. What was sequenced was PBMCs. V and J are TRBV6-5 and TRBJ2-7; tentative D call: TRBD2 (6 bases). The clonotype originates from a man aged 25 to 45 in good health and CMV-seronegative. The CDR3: CASSDGTGSYEQYF. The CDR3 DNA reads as TGTGCCAGCAGTGACGGGACCGGGAGCTACGAGCAGTACTTC.